Following are 21 T cell receptor beta chains from one sample sequenced in a study of Ad26.COV2.S vaccination and SARS-CoV-2 variants. Using immunoSEQ multiplex PCR, the repertoire was profiled, and TCRdb retains in-frame clones only, with some absent. The data contain 300,000 to 450,000 clones, 85% of them singletons. Treatment: 15 to 20 received Ad26.COV2.S at low or high dose, single or two shots; 5 received placebo; per-sample allocation not given. Day 63 after the first injection of vaccine or placebo was the sampling time. The sample was peripheral blood, taken in a trial of Ad26.COV2.S vaccine versus placebo. These receptors were obtained from a person between 18 and 59 years old who received the Ad26.COV2.S COVID-19 vaccine or a placebo.

The rearrangement links TRBV7-2 to TRBJ1-5, with TRBD1 identical over 7 bases. The CDR3 runs to 16 residues. In germline, CDR1 is SGHTA, CDR2 FQGNSA. Trimming at V came to 1 base and at J to 4 bases, leaving 7 bases not matched to a gene. DNA for the CDR3: TGTGCCAGCAGCTTAGTAGGGGGACAGTTTAATCAGCCCCAGCATTTT. As protein: CASSLVGGQFNQPQHF.

This clone was seen only a few times. The DNA for the CDR3 is TGTGCCAGCAGTTTAACCGAATTAACCGGGACCCTCCACTTT. This codes for CASSLTELTGTLHF. This rearrangement joins TRBV27 to TRBJ1-6, with D uncertain. The V gene's germline CDR1 is MNHEY and CDR2 SMNVEV (reference sequence). With 2 bases removed from V and 14 bases from J, the gap between germline ends came to 16 bases. This CDR3 comprises 14 residues.

This rearrangement joins TRBV7-2 to TRBJ2-5; 12 positions match TRBD2. The CDR3 totals 17 residues. V lost 4 bases and J lost 6; bases outside the gene matches: 12. Germline lookup yields CDR1 SGHTA and CDR2 FQGNSA. The CDR3 sequence is CASSSRPPTSGRQTQYF. The CDR3 DNA reads TGTGCCAGCAGCTCCCGGCCCCCGACTAGCGGGAGACAGACCCAGTACTTC.

The genes are TRBV6-4 and TRBJ2-3, with D maybe TRBD1 (6 bases). Germline CDR1 is MRHNA and CDR2 is SNTAGT. CDR3 length: 20 residues. V was shortened by 2 bases and J by 0 bases, with 24 bases between the two germline ends. CDR3 bases: TGTGCCAGCAGTGACGCCGACAGACTAACCAGGGGTCCTAGCACAGATACGCAGTATTTT. It yields the protein CASSDADRLTRGPSTDTQYF.

The rearrangement joins TRBV2 to TRBJ2-2; possible D gene TRBD1, 6 bases. The germline V gene encodes CDR1 SNHLY and CDR2 FYNNEI. The germline V and J ends were trimmed by 8 bases and 2 bases, with 18 bases remaining between them. The CDR3 has 16 amino acids. The CDR3 bases are TGTGCCAGCCTGGACAGCTACTATACTAACACCGGGGAGCTGTTTTTT. It yields the protein CASLDSYYTNTGELFF.

This sequence joins TRBV6-5 and TRBJ1-5, with 8 bases fitting TRBD1. V was clipped by 4 bases and J by 7 bases; unmatched bases: 12. The CDR3 length is 16 residues. In germline, CDR1 is MNHEY, CDR2 SVGAGI. The CDR3 DNA sequence: TGTGCCAGCAGTTCGGACAGGGAACGGCCTGGACAGCCCCAGCATTTT. Translated, it gives CASSSDRERPGQPQHF.

This chain uses TRBV4-1 with TRBJ1-2; weak D call: TRBD1 (6 bases). The CDR3 runs 11 residues. The V end lost 2 bases, the J end lost 8 bases, and 6 bases lay between the germline ends. The germline CDR1 and CDR2 sequences are MGHRA and YSYEKL. DNA for the CDR3: TGCGCCAGCAGCCAACAGGGGGGCTACACCTTC. Amino acids: CASSQQGGYTF.

The genes are TRBV6-5 and TRBJ2-1; D perhaps matches TRBD2 (5 bases). The V gene's germline CDR1 is MNHEY and CDR2 SVGAGI. The CDR3 length is 13 residues. V was clipped by 4 bases and J by 3 bases, with 7 bases between them. This chain's CDR3 is CASSFDYYNEQFF. Here the CDR3 DNA reads TGTGCCAGCAGTTTCGACTACTACAATGAGCAGTTCTTC.

J is TRBJ1-2 and V is TRBV7-9; D call uncertain. V lost 3 bases and J lost 8, with 10 bases in between. Germline V lookup: CDR1 SEHNR, CDR2 FQNEAQ (reference sequence). This CDR3 comprises 12 residues. The CDR3 is CASSFAPQGYTF. The CDR3 DNA reads TGTGCCAGCAGCTTTGCCCCCCAGGGCTACACCTTC.

The V call is TRBV10-3, the J call TRBJ2-3, with D hard to call. Germline V gene lookup returns CDR1 ENHRY and CDR2 SYGVKD. This CDR3 contains 14 residues. V gave up 4 bases and J gave up 2 bases, with 10 bases separating them. Written as DNA, the CDR3 is TGTGCCATCAGTGGTTCGGGTCCCACAGATACGCAGTATTTT. Encoded protein: CAISGSGPTDTQYF.

This chain joins TRBV9 and TRBJ2-2, with D uncertain. Germline CDR1 is SGDLS and CDR2 is YYNGEE. This CDR3 contains 16 residues. V was clipped by 3 bases and J by 3 bases, with 15 bases between them. The DNA for the CDR3 is TGTGCCAGCAGCGCCGGCGCCAGCCGGTACACCGGGGAGCTGTTTTTT. Its protein product is CASSAGASRYTGELFF.

The J gene is TRBJ2-2, the V gene TRBV7-6; tentative D call: TRBD2 (5 bases). The germline V gene has CDR1 SGHVS and CDR2 FNYEAQ. The ends were cut back, 2 bases at V and 4 bases at J, with 14 bases in the middle. CDR3 length: 16 amino acids. DNA for the CDR3: TGTGCCAGCAGCTTATTGGAGGACCCCCCCACCGGGGAGCTGTTTTTT. It yields the protein CASSLLEDPPTGELFF.

CDR3 amino acids: CASSSDRDYYGYTF. The CDR3 bases are TGTGCCAGCAGTTCGGACAGGGATTACTATGGCTACACCTTC. The genes are TRBV27 and TRBJ1-2; TRBD1 matches 8 bases. This CDR3 contains 14 residues. The germline gives CDR1 MNHEY, CDR2 SMNVEV (reference sequence). J lost 3 bases, V lost 4 bases, and 4 bases had no gene match.

CDR3 region: CASSYNYEQYF. In DNA, the CDR3 is TGTGCCAGCAGCTATAACTACGAGCAGTACTTC. The chain recombines TRBV21-1 with TRBJ2-7; the DNA was not compared with TRBD2, the D call given in the table. TRBV21-1 corresponds to a pseudogene. The CDR3 covers 11 residues.

The chain is built from TRBV10-1 and TRBJ2-3; 8 bases line up with TRBD2. Per germline, CDR1 WNHNN and CDR2 SYGVQD (reference sequence). V was pared by 5 bases and J by 2 bases, with 6 bases of the junction left unmatched. This CDR3 spans 15 amino acids. CDR3 protein: CASSSAGGLTDTQYF. DNA for the CDR3: TGCGCCAGCAGTTCTGCGGGGGGCCTCACAGATACGCAGTATTTT.

V is TRBV5-4 and J is TRBJ2-7; D remains unclear. The ends were cut back, 6 bases at V and 0 bases at J, with 4 bases in the middle. The CDR3 is 11 amino acids. Per the germline V gene, CDR1 is SGHNT and CDR2 is YYREEE (reference sequence). The CDR3: CASTGSYEQYF. CDR3 DNA: TGTGCCAGCACTGGCTCCTACGAGCAGTACTTC.

A note on this clone: Other DNA sequences in the sample encode the same CDR3. This chain uses TRBV19 with TRBJ2-7, with D maybe TRBD1 (5 bases). V lost 6 bases and J lost 3, with 12 bases in between. The CDR3 runs to 13 residues. Germline values: CDR1 LNHDA, CDR2 SQIVND (reference sequence). The CDR3 loop reads CASSPGQNYEQYF. The CDR3 DNA reads TGTGCCAGTAGCCCAGGGCAAAACTACGAGCAGTACTTC.

This clone appeared a single time. The genes are TRBV7-2 and TRBJ2-5; 9 bases are shared with TRBD2. Germline values: CDR1 SGHTA, CDR2 FQGNSA. This CDR3 comprises 14 residues. The ends lost 5 bases at V and 1 base at J; junction bases unmatched: 2. The CDR3, as DNA: TGTGCCAGCAGCCCGGGACTAGCCCAAGAGACCCAGTACTTC. This encodes CASSPGLAQETQYF.

V usage is TRBV5-1 and J usage is TRBJ2-2; possibly TRBD2 for D (5 bases). This CDR3 contains 16 residues. Germline CDR1 is SGHRS and CDR2 is YFSETQ. Between the trimmed V and J ends, which lost 2 bases and 0 bases, there was a span of 11 bases. The chain's CDR3 is CASSLLGSSNTGELFF. Written as DNA, the CDR3 is TGCGCCAGCAGCTTACTAGGGTCCTCGAACACCGGGGAGCTGTTTTTT. Combining the CDR3 with reference TRBV5-1 and TRBJ2-2 gives the whole variable domain KAGVTQTPRYLIKTRGQQVTLSCSPISGHRSVSWYQQTPGQGLQFLFEYFSETQRNKGNFPGRFSGRQFSNSRSEMNVSTLELGDSALYLCASSLLGSSNTGELFFGEGSRLTVL.

The rearrangement links TRBV5-1 to TRBJ1-1; 8 nucleotides line up with TRBD1. After removal of 3 bases from V and 3 bases from J, the junction contained 7 bases not matched to a gene. The germline gives CDR1 SGHRS, CDR2 YFSETQ. The CDR3 spans 15 residues. Here the CDR3 DNA reads TGCGCCAGCAGCTCCGACAGGGGCAGGGACACTGAAGCTTTCTTT. It specifies CASSSDRGRDTEAFF.

The chain links TRBV4-3 to TRBJ2-5; a weak D match, TRBD1 (6 bases). The CDR3 length is 19 residues. Germline V gene data show CDR1 as LGHNA and CDR2 as YSLEER. V gave up 4 bases and J gave up 1 base, with 25 bases separating them. CDR3 protein: CASSLTVAGDQKLQETQYF. CDR3 DNA: TGCGCCAGCAGCCTTACAGTAGCAGGGGACCAAAAACTCCAAGAGACCCAGTACTTC.